This T cell receptor (beta chain) was captured by sequencing in a study of technical replicates of blood from a few donors (TCRdb year 2017). Of note for this clone: Its recognized antigen is unknown. No much larger clone is present one base from it, and per-base qualities are unavailable.

Receptors were amplified or captured by the immunoSEQ multiplex PCR assay. Imported from immuneACCESS, the table was reduced by TCRdb to in-frame sequences with V and J called. These copies leave out some clones; in studies compared against another copy, an unresolved V gene accounts for under half, and the cause of the remainder is not known. A total of fewer than 95,000 clones appear in this sample, just under 95% of them only once. The top ten clones comprise around 0.24% of the sample. Trimming takes 4 bases off V and 7 bases off J; junction bases not matched to a gene: 6. CDR3 length: 13 amino acids, cysteine to phenylalanine. Only the CDR3 DNA stays, 39 bases, in frame from base 1. Via the germline V gene (reference sequence), CDR1 is PRHDT and CDR2 FYEKMQ.

The sequence was collected from a human donor in good health. The sample comprised T cells isolated from PBMCs. The chain is assembled from TRBV13 and TRBJ2-7, and TRBD1 matches 8 of the central bases. This receptor has the CDR3 CASSSTGGLEQYF. The nucleotide sequence is TGTGCCAGCAGCTCCACAGGGGGGCTTGAGCAGTACTTC.